This T cell receptor (beta chain) was captured by sequencing in a study of blood T cell repertoires in COVID-19. Study overall: Sources were T cells, B-cell-depleted T cells, or PBMCs; the material itself was cDNA or gDNA.

Original data processing: Estimates of nucleated cell counts were drawn from the amplification of reference gene primers. Here immunoSEQ multiplex PCR was the method, and the copy in TCRdb shows in-frame clones only, minus some. V and J calls plus clone size are reproduced from that table; the DNA served to infer D and trimming. In the table there are approximately 240,000 clones, roughly 87% of which are singletons. Sample: PBMCs or T cells enriched from blood (not recorded which). This TCR came from a woman in her twenties or thirties with acute COVID-19.

The CDR3: CASSLWASGREDQETQYF. For the CDR3, the DNA is TGTGCCAGCAGTTTATGGGCTAGCGGGAGGGAGGACCAAGAGACCCAGTACTTC. The chain uses TRBV28 and TRBJ2-5; 12 bases agree with TRBD2. V dropped 0 bases and J dropped 0; count of bases not matched to a gene: 5. The V gene's germline CDR1 is MDHEN and CDR2 SYDVKM. This CDR3 has 18 amino acids.